This TCR beta chain was identified during a study of T-cell memory formation after mild COVID-19. V gave up 6 bases and J gave up 3 bases, with 7 bases separating them. The CDR3 runs to 12 residues. The germline gives CDR1 SGHAT, CDR2 FQNNGV. This clonotype came up many times. The 5'RACE method, run with constant-segment primers, produced TCR alpha and TCR beta cDNA libraries (carrying sample barcodes and UMIs). MiXCR was run by TCRdb on the 5' RACE reads, yielding one entry per CDR3 protein. The table records about 270,000 distinct CDR3 sequences, roughly 17% of them present only once. The rearrangement uses TRBV11-2 and TRBJ2-3, with D hard to call. The sample comprised PBMCs or a T cell subset sorted from them (not recorded which). The receptor comes from a man between 18 and 29 years old who had mild COVID-19 (a few samples of this study predate the infection). Cell type and time point are not known. The CDR3 reads CASRDRTDTQYF. The CDR3 nucleotides read TGTGCCAGCAGAGACCGAACAGATACGCAGTATTTT.